A selection of T cell receptor beta chains follows, all from one sample in a study of blood T cells in healthy people across ages. A single record per CDR3 protein comes from TCRdb applying MiXCR to the 5' RACE reads. The table lists 1.5 million to 1.8 million distinct CDR3 sequences, 35% to 45% of them singletons. The sample taken for sequencing was blood. The receptors stem from a woman aged 18-35 years in good health. Each CDR3 is given with its conserved first and last residue. D genes are given only for firm matches. Clone size is stated in some rows and not others, as once, few, many or a class when expanded.

V gene	D gene	clone size	CDR3 length	J gene	CDR3 protein	CDR3 DNA
TRBV4-2	NA	few	16	TRBJ1-6	CASSQDREGRNSPLHF	TGTGCCAGCAGCCAAGATCGAGAGGGCCGTAATTCACCCCTCCACTTT
TRBV6-2/TRBV6-3	NA	NA	15	TRBJ2-5	CASSYEGAYQETQYF	TGTGCCAGCAGTTACGAAGGAGCGTACCAAGAGACCCAGTACTTC
TRBV4-1	NA	NA	15	TRBJ1-2	CASSQDSGGGYGYTF	TGCGCCAGCAGCCAAGATTCCGGCGGAGGCTATGGCTACACCTTC
TRBV4-1	NA	NA	13	TRBJ2-7	CASSQDADYEQYF	TGCGCCAGCAGCCAAGATGCGGACTACGAGCAGTACTTC
TRBV7-2	NA	NA	14	TRBJ1-1	CASSLPLMNTEAFF	TGTGCCAGCAGCCTCCCGCTAATGAACACTGAAGCTTTCTTT
TRBV4-1	TRBD1	NA	15	TRBJ1-4	CASSQVGTGGEKLFF	TGCGCCAGCAGCCAAGTCGGGACAGGGGGCGAAAAACTGTTTTTT
TRBV27	TRBD2	few	14	TRBJ2-1	CASTPFLAGDEQFF	TGTGCCAGCACTCCGTTTTTAGCGGGAGATGAGCAGTTCTTC
TRBV28	TRBD2	NA	16	TRBJ2-1	CASSLSGGRLGDEQFF	TGTGCCAGCAGTTTAAGCGGGGGTAGGCTAGGTGATGAGCAGTTCTTC
TRBV9	TRBD2	NA	15	TRBJ2-5	CASSGLAGSAETQYF	TGTGCCAGCAGCGGCCTAGCGGGCTCCGCCGAGACCCAGTACTTC
TRBV9	NA	few	13	TRBJ2-5	CASSAGTEETQYF	TGTGCCAGCAGCGCCGGGACTGAAGAGACCCAGTACTTC
TRBV9	NA	few	11	TRBJ2-7	CARGGTYEQYF	TGTGCCAGAGGGGGGACCTACGAGCAGTACTTC
TRBV12-5	NA	NA	11	TRBJ2-7	CASGLVFVQYF	TGTGCTAGTGGTTTGGTATTTGTGCAGTACTTC
TRBV18	NA	NA	14	TRBJ2-3	CASSPAYVTDTQYF	TGTGCCAGCTCACCGGCGTACGTTACAGATACGCAGTATTTT
TRBV29-1	NA	NA	15	TRBJ2-3	CSVEDPGGGVDTQYF	TGCAGCGTTGAAGATCCAGGAGGGGGCGTAGATACGCAGTATTTT
TRBV12-3/TRBV12-4	NA	few	15	TRBJ1-5	CASRSRQASNQPQHF	TGTGCCAGCAGAAGTAGACAAGCTAGCAATCAGCCCCAGCATTTT
TRBV20-1	TRBD1	NA	14	TRBJ1-1	CSTSEDRVNTEAFF	TGCAGTACTAGTGAGGACAGGGTGAACACTGAAGCTTTCTTT
TRBV27	NA	NA	12	TRBJ2-7	CASMGQTYEQYF	TGTGCCAGCATGGGCCAGACATACGAGCAGTACTTC
TRBV5-1	TRBD2	NA	16	TRBJ2-3	CASSLVGGGGEDTQYF	TGCGCCAGCAGCTTGGTAGGCGGGGGGGGAGAAGATACGCAGTATTTT
TRBV4-1	NA	NA	14	TRBJ2-5	CASSPDPDSVEAYF	TGCGCCAGCAGCCCAGATCCCGACTCCGTGGAAGCGTACTTC